Following are 5 T cell receptor beta chains from one sample sequenced in a study of human T cells and chemical hapten exposure. Time point reported: patch test 2, 6 weeks after DPC sensitization. Treatment denoted: therapeutic diphenylcyclopropenone sensitization with weekly scalp DPC. TCRdb fed the RACE reads into MiXCR, producing one record per CDR3 protein. The sample consists of around 80,000 distinct CDR3 sequences, around 7% of them appearing once. Sequenced material: whole blood, taken in connection with sensitization to the hapten diphenylcyclopropenone (DPC). These receptors all stem from a young woman with alopecia areata. Some clones in this sample may be carry-over from other donors' samples.

This clonotype has a count of ten or more. The V and J genes are TRBV4-2 and TRBJ2-7, with 11 bases fitting TRBD1. CDR3 size: 18 residues. Losses at the gene ends were 2 bases for V and 2 bases for J; bases not matched to a gene: 11. CDR1 and CDR2 from the germline V gene are LGHNA and YNFKEQ. The CDR3 protein is CASSQQVSGTGGTYEQYF. The CDR3 nucleotides are TGTGCCAGCAGCCAACAAGTGTCCGGGACAGGGGGAACCTACGAGCAGTACTTC.

DNA of the CDR3: TGTGCCAGCAGGGCAGAAGTGATGAACACTGAAGCTTTCTTT. Protein: CASRAEVMNTEAFF. The rearrangement joins TRBV6-6 to TRBJ1-1; no firm D call. CDR1 and CDR2 (germline): MNHNY, SVGAGI (reference sequence). The V end was cut by 6 bases, the J end by 0 bases, with 11 bases between. The CDR3 spans 14 residues.

In this sample, this clonotype turned up many times. This chain links TRBV29-1 with TRBJ1-5; 9 bases line up with TRBD1. Germline values: CDR1 SQVTM, CDR2 ANQGSEA. Trimming removed 6 bases from V and 6 bases from J; junction bases left unmatched: 12. The CDR3 contains 15 residues. The CDR3 DNA sequence: TGCAGCGTGACGATACAGGGGGCAGGGAGTCAGCCCCAGCATTTT. Amino acid sequence: CSVTIQGAGSQPQHF.

This clonotype has more than one count but fewer than ten. The CDR3 DNA sequence: TGTGCCAGCAGCCAAAGAACGGGGCACGACAATGAGCAGTTCTTC. This codes for CASSQRTGHDNEQFF. The chain recombines TRBV4-2 with TRBJ2-1; either TRBD1 or TRBD2 may supply D (5 bases each). Germline assignment: CDR1 LGHNA and CDR2 YNFKEQ. The length of the CDR3 is 15 residues. Trimming took off 2 bases at V and 5 bases at J, with 13 bases between the two ends.

This clonotype showed up many times. CDR3 protein: CASSLDGRRDNEQFF. As DNA, the CDR3 is TGTGCCAGCAGCCTAGATGGTCGGCGGGACAATGAGCAGTTCTTC. The chain uses TRBV7-3 and TRBJ2-1; possibly TRBD2 for D (5 bases). The germline V gene encodes CDR1 SGHTA and CDR2 FQGTGA. This CDR3 has 15 residues. V was shortened by 5 bases and J by 5 bases, with 16 bases between the two germline ends.